Listed here are 2 T cell receptor beta chains from one sample, sequenced in a study of identical twins. TCRdb called the 5' RACE reads again in MiXCR, with one record for every CDR3 protein. The table shows about 340,000 distinct CDR3 sequences, with around 12% occurring only once. These data were likewise used in another study, on yellow fever vaccine responses in identical twins.

Sequencing was carried out using CD8+ T cells sorted from blood. These receptors were obtained from a woman aged 18-29 years in good health.

A few counts support this clonotype. The chain has TRBV6-1 and TRBJ2-7, with a possible D match to TRBD1 (5 bases). The ends were cut back, 5 bases at V and 2 bases at J, with 16 bases in the middle. Germline CDR1 is MNHNS and CDR2 is SASEGT. The CDR3 covers 15 residues. The CDR3, as DNA: TGTGCCAGCAGTCAGTTTTACGACAGCGCCTACGAGCAGTACTTC. Protein product: CASSQFYDSAYEQYF.

There are many counts of this clonotype. The gene calls are TRBV6-4 and TRBJ2-3, with 7 bases identical to TRBD2. After removal of 7 bases from V and 1 base from J, the junction contained 8 bases not matched to a gene. Germline CDR1 MRHNA, CDR2 SNTAGT. The length of the CDR3 is 15 residues. This chain's CDR3 is CASTLAAGGTDTQYF. The DNA of the CDR3 is TGTGCCAGCACCCTAGCGGCGGGCGGCACAGATACGCAGTATTTT.